The present T cell receptor (beta chain) was sequenced within a study of T cell responses to AZD1222 COVID-19 vaccine. To note about this clone: Its antigen is not identified.

CDR1 is SNHLY and CDR2 is FYNNEI in the germline V gene. Trimming left V 2 bases short and J 5 bases short, with 14 bases between. This CDR3 is 15 amino acids long. Overall study findings and caveats: The study found Spike-specific TCR breadth and depth rose after two AZD1222 doses.

Here immunoSEQ multiplex PCR was the method, and the copy in TCRdb shows in-frame clones only, minus some. The top ten hold around 6% of the sample, which has approximately 93,000 clones, 89% seen once. V is TRBV2 and J is TRBJ2-3; tentative D call: TRBD2 (5 bases). This clonotype was sampled from an adult who received the AZD1222 COVID-19 vaccine. Here the sequenced sample was peripheral blood, taken 28 days after the second AZD1222 dose. CDR3 loop: CASSELAGRLDTQYF. CDR3 nucleotide sequence: TGTGCCAGCAGTGAACTGGCGGGCCGATTAGATACGCAGTATTTT.